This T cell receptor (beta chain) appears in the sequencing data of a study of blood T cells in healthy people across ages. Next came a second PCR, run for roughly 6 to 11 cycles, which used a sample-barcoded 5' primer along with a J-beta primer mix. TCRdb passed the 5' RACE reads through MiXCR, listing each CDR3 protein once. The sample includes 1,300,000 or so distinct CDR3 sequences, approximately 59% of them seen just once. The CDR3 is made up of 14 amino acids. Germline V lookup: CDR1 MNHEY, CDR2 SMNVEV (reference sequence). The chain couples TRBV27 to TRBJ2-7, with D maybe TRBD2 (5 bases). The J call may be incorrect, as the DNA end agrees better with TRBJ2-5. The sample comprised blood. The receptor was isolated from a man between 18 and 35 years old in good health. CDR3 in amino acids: CASSLLSAGETQYF. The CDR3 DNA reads TGTGCCAGCAGTTTATTGTCCGCGGGAGAGACCCAGTACTTC.